This T cell receptor beta chain was captured in a study of Graves' ophthalmopathy and Graves' hyperthyroidism. General study points: Most thyroid-expanded clonotypes exceeding 0.001 frequency were also found in blood.

For this clonotype: Its antigen is still unknown.

V was pared by 5 bases and J by 8 bases, with 6 bases between. The CDR3 spans 11 residues. Per the germline V gene, CDR1 is SNHLY and CDR2 is FYNNEI. Amplified material comprised TCR beta CDR3 regions derived from RNA transcripts. The first-round RT-PCR employed HTBI primers together with the Qiagen OneStep RT-PCR kit. A multiplex PCR was then performed as the second round. One entry per CDR3 protein, called by TCRdb with MiXCR from the multiplex PCR reads. The data contain about 16,000 distinct CDR3 sequences, roughly 46% of them seen just once; the ten biggest clones take up 25%. Researchers turned away patients with other autoimmune diseases, uncontrolled infections, pregnancy or lactation. Out of 7.5 to 10 ml of fresh peripheral blood, PBMCs were obtained.

The TCR was taken from a middle-aged woman with stable Graves' hyperthyroidism. Source material: peripheral blood. The V and J genes are TRBV2 and TRBJ2-2, with a weak D call TRBD1 (5 bases). The CDR3 DNA reads as TGTGCCAGCAGTTACAGGGGGGAGCTGTTTTTT. Translated: CASSYRGELFF.